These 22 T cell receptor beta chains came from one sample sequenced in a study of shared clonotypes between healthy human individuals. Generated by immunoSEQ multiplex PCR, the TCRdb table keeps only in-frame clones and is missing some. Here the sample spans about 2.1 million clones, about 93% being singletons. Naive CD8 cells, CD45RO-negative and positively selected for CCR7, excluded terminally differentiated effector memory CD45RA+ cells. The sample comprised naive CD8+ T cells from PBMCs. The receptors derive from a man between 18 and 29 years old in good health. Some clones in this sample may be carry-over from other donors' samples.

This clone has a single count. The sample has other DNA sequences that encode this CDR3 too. In DNA, the CDR3 is TGTGCCAGCAGCTTGGGACAGGGGTACAATGAGCAGTTCTTC. It yields the protein CASSLGQGYNEQFF. This rearrangement joins TRBV7-3 to TRBJ2-1, with TRBD1 identical over 10 bases. The CDR3 is 14 amino acids. Looked up from germline, CDR1 is SGHTA and CDR2 is FQGTGA. Germline trimming cut 3 bases from V and 4 bases from J; bases unmatched to any gene: 0.

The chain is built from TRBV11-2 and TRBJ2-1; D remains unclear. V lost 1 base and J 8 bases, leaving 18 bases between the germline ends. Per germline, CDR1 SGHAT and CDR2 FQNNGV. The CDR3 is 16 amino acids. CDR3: CASSLGVGLSGDEQFF. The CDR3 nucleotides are TGTGCCAGCAGCTTAGGTGTAGGGCTCTCGGGTGATGAGCAGTTCTTC.

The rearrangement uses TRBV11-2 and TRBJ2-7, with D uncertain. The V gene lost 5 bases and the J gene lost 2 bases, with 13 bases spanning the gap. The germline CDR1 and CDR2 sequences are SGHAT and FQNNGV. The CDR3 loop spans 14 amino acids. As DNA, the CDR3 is TGTGCCAGCAGCCCCGAGAGCAAAACCTACGAGCAGTACTTC. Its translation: CASSPESKTYEQYF.

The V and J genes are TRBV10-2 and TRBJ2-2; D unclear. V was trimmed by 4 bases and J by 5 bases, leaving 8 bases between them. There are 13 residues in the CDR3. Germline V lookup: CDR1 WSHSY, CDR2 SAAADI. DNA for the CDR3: TGCGCCAGCAGTGTGAAAGGGACCGGGGAGCTGTTTTTT. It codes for CASSVKGTGELFF.

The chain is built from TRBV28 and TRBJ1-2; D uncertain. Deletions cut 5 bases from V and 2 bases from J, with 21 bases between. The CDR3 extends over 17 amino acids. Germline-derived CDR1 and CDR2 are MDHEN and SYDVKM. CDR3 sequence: CASSPLDRTRGNYGYTF. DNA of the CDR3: TGTGCCAGCAGTCCCCTGGACCGTACCCGGGGAAACTATGGCTACACCTTC.

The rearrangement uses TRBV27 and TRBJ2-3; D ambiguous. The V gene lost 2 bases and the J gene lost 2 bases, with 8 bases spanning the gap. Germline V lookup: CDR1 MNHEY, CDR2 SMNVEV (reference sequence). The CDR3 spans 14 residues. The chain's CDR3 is CASSLPYLTDTQYF. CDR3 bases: TGTGCCAGCAGTTTACCCTATCTCACAGATACGCAGTATTTT.

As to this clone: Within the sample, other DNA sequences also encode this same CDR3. CDR3 bases: TGTGCCAGTAGTATGTCTTCCAGCTCCTACAATGAGCAGTTCTTC. Residues: CASSMSSSSYNEQFF. The chain carries TRBV19 and TRBJ2-1, with D unresolved. CDR1 LNHDA and CDR2 SQIVND come from the germline V gene (reference sequence). Between the trimmed V and J ends, which lost 3 bases and 0 bases, there was a span of 9 bases. CDR3 length: 15 residues. The entire variable domain, with the rest obtained from reference TRBV19 and TRBJ2-1, is as follows: DGGITQSPKYLFRKEGQNVTLSCEQNLNHDAMYWYRQDPGQGLRLIYYSQIVNDFQKGDIAEGYSVSREKKESFPLTVTSAQKNPTAFYLCASSMSSSSYNEQFFGPGTRLTVL.

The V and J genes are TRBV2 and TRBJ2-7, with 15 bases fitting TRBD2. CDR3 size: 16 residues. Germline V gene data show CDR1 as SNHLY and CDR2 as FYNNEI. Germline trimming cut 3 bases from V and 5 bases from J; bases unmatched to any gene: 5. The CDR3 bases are TGTGCCAGCAGTGATCTTGGGACTAGCGGGAGGCACGAGCAGTACTTC. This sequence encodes CASSDLGTSGRHEQYF.

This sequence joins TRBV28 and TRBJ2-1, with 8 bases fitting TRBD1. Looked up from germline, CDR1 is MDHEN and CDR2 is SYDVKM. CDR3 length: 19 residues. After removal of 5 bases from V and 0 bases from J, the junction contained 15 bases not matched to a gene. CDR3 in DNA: TGTGCCAGCAGTCTCCCGGGACAGGTGCCCCAGAGCTCCTACAATGAGCAGTTCTTC. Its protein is CASSLPGQVPQSSYNEQFF.

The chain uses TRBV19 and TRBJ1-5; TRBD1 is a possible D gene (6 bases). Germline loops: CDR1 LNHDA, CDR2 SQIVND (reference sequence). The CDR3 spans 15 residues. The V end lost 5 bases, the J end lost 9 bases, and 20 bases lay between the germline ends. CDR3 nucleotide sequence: TGTGCCAGTAGTGCCCGGGGACAATTAAAGGGGCCCCAGCATTTT. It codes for CASSARGQLKGPQHF. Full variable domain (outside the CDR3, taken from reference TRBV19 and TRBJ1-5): DGGITQSPKYLFRKEGQNVTLSCEQNLNHDAMYWYRQDPGQGLRLIYYSQIVNDFQKGDIAEGYSVSREKKESFPLTVTSAQKNPTAFYLCASSARGQLKGPQHFGDGTRLSIL.

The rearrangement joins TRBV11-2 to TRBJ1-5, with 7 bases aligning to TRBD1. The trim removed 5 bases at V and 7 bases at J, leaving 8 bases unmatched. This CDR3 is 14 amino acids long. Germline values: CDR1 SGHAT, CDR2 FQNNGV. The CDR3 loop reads CASSVTGVGQPQHF. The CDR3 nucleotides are TGTGCCAGCAGCGTAACAGGGGTCGGGCAGCCCCAGCATTTT.

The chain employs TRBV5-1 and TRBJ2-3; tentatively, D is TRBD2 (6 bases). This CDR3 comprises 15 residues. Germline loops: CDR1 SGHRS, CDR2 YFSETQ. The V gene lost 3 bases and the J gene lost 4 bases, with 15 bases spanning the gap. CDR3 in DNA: TGCGCCAGCAGCTCTGAGGGAGGTTGGGCAGATACGCAGTATTTT. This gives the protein CASSSEGGWADTQYF.

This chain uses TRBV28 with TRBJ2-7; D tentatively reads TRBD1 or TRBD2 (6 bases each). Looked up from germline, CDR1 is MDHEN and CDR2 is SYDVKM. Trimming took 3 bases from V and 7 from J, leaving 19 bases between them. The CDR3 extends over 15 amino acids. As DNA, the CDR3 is TGTGCCAGCAGTTTTCAGGGGACTGGGACCTTGGAGCAGTACTTC. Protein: CASSFQGTGTLEQYF.

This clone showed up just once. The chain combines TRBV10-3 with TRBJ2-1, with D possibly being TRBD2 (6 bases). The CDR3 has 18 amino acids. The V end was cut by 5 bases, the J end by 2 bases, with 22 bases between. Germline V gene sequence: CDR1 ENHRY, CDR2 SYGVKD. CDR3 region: CAISSSGEPRLTYNEQFF. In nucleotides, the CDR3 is TGTGCCATCAGTAGTAGCGGAGAGCCAAGACTTACCTACAATGAGCAGTTCTTC.

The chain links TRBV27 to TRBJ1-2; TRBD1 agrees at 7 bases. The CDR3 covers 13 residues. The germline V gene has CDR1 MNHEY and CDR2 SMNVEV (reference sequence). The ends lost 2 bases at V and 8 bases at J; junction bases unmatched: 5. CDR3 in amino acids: CASSLEGARGYTF. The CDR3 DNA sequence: TGTGCCAGCAGTTTAGAGGGGGCGCGCGGCTACACCTTC.

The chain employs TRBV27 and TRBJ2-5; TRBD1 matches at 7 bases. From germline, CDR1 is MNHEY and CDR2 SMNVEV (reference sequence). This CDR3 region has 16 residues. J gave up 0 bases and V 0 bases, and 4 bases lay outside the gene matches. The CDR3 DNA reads TGTGCCAGCAGTTTATCCCCGACAGGGAACCAAGAGACCCAGTACTTC. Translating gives CASSLSPTGNQETQYF.

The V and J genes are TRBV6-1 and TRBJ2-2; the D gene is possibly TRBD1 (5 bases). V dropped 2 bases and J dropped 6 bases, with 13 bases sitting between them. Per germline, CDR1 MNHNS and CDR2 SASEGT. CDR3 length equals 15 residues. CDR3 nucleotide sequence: TGTGCCAGCAGTGAATCAGGGTTCAGGTCCGGGGAGCTGTTTTTT. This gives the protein CASSESGFRSGELFF.

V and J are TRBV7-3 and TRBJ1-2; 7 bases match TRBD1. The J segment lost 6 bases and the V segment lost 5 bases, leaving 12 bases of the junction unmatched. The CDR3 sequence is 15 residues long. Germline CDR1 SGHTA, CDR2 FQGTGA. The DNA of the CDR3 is TGTGCCAGCAGCGAACATACGACAGGGCAGGATGGCTACACCTTC. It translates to CASSEHTTGQDGYTF.

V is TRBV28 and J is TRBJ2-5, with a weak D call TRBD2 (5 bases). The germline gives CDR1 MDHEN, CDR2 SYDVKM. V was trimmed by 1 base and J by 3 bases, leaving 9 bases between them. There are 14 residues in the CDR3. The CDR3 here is CASSLFRREETQYF. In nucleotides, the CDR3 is TGTGCCAGCAGTTTATTCCGGCGGGAAGAGACCCAGTACTTC.

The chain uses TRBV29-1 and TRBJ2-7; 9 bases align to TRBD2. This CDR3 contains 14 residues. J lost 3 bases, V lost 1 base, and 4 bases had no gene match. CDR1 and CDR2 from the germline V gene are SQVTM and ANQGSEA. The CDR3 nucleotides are TGCAGCGTTGAAGGACCGACTAGCGGCTACGAGCAGTACTTC. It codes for CSVEGPTSGYEQYF.

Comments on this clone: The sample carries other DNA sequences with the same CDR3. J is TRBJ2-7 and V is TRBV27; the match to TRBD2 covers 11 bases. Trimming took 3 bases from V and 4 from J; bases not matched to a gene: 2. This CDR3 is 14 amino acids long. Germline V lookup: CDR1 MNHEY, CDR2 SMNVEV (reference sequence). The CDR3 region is CASSLGTSGYEQYF. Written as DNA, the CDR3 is TGTGCCAGCAGTTTGGGGACTAGCGGTTACGAGCAGTACTTC.

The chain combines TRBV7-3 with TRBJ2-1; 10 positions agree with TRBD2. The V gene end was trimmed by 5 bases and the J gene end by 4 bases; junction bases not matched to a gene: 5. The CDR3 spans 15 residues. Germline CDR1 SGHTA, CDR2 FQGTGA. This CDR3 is CASSPTTSGYNEQFF. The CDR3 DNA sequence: TGTGCCAGCAGCCCGACGACTAGCGGGTACAATGAGCAGTTCTTC. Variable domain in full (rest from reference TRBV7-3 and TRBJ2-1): GAGVSQTPSNKVTEKGKYVELRCDPISGHTALYWYRQSLGQGPEFLIYFQGTGAADDSGLPNDRFFAVRPEGSVSTLKIQRTERGDSAVYLCASSPTTSGYNEQFFGPGTRLTVL.